Listed below are T cell receptor beta chains from one sample, sequenced in a study of T-cell memory formation after mild COVID-19. TCRdb passed the 5' RACE reads through MiXCR, listing each CDR3 protein once. The sample carries hundreds of thousands of distinct CDR3 sequences, around 13% recorded once. The source material was PBMCs or a T cell subset sorted from them (not recorded which). The receptor source for this set is a man aged 18 to 29 who had mild COVID-19 (a few samples of this study predate the infection). Cell type and time point are not known. Each CDR3 is given with its conserved first and last residue. D genes are given only for firm matches. Expanded clones get a size class; other rows say once, few or many, or leave the size out.

size,J,V,D,CDR3,DNA
few,TRBJ2-3,TRBV7-3,.,CASSLRGQGTDTQYF,TGTGCCAGCAGCTTAAGGGGGCAGGGCACAGATACGCAGTATTTT
few,TRBJ2-3,TRBV24-1,TRBD2,CATSDAPGLAGVSDTQYF,TGTGCCACCAGTGACGCCCCCGGACTAGCGGGGGTTTCGGATACGCAGTATTTT
few,TRBJ2-2,TRBV7-2,.,CASSFLEFRELFF,TGTGCCAGCAGCTTCCTTGAGTTTCGGGAGCTGTTTTTT
few,TRBJ2-5,TRBV20-1,.,CSAPRLAAQETQYF,TGCAGTGCTCCTCGGCTGGCGGCCCAAGAGACCCAGTACTTC
many,TRBJ2-7,TRBV4-1,.,CASSHAQTYEQYF,TGCGCCAGCAGCCATGCACAAACCTACGAGCAGTACTTC
few,TRBJ2-2,TRBV6-5,TRBD1,CASSVTGGNTGELFF,TGTGCCAGCAGTGTAACAGGGGGCAACACCGGGGAGCTGTTTTTT
many,TRBJ1-6,TRBV7-2,.,CASSYRPNSPLHF,TGTGCCAGCAGCTACCGACCTAATTCACCCCTCCACTTT
.,TRBJ1-1,TRBV5-1,.,CASSLEMRGDFTFF,TGCGCCAGCAGCTTGGAGATGCGGGGGGATTTTACTTTCTTT
few,TRBJ1-3,TRBV20-1,.,CSARTSSGPGNTIYF,TGCAGTGCTAGGACATCCTCAGGGCCCGGAAACACCATATATTTT
few,TRBJ2-5,TRBV9,TRBD1,CASSAGTGVNEETQYF,TGTGCCAGCAGCGCCGGGACAGGCGTTAACGAAGAGACCCAGTACTTC
many,TRBJ2-5,TRBV12-3/TRBV12-4,TRBD2,CASSGLAGGPETQYF,TGTGCCAGCAGCGGACTAGCGGGGGGGCCAGAGACCCAGTACTTC
many,TRBJ2-3,TRBV7-2,TRBD2,CASSLLAVADTQYF,TGTGCCAGCAGCTTACTAGCGGTCGCAGATACGCAGTATTTT
few,TRBJ2-7,TRBV7-3,.,CASSEQGFSYEQYF,TGTGCCAGCAGCGAACAGGGATTCTCCTACGAGCAGTACTTC
few,TRBJ2-2,TRBV25-1,TRBD2,CASSDLTPGGMNTGELFF,TGTGCCAGCAGTGACCTAACGCCCGGGGGGATGAACACCGGGGAGCTGTTTTTT
.,TRBJ2-7,TRBV5-5,TRBD1,CASSNTGVGEQYF,TGTGCCAGCAGCAACACAGGGGTTGGTGAGCAGTACTTC
few,TRBJ2-5,TRBV24-1,TRBD1,CATSDIGQGRQETQYF,TGTGCCACCAGTGACATAGGACAGGGGAGACAAGAGACCCAGTACTTC
many,TRBJ2-3,TRBV28,TRBD2,CASSLGSAGGTDTQYF,TGTGCCAGCAGTTTGGGGTCAGCGGGGGGCACAGATACGCAGTATTTT
few,TRBJ2-5,TRBV18,TRBD1,CASSPPDRGRETQYF,TGTGCCAGCTCACCACCCGACAGGGGGCGAGAGACCCAGTACTTC
many,TRBJ1-2,TRBV5-1,.,CASSLAQVGPNYGYTF,TGCGCCAGCAGCTTGGCCCAGGTAGGGCCCAACTATGGCTACACCTTC
few,TRBJ1-2,TRBV4-1,.,CASSQAGIGGYTF,TGCGCCAGCAGCCAAGCAGGGATTGGGGGCTACACCTTC
few,TRBJ2-3,TRBV9,.,CASSVVGDTDTQYF,TGTGCCAGCAGCGTAGTGGGGGACACAGATACGCAGTATTTT
.,TRBJ2-3,TRBV30,.,CAWNPGADTQYF,TGTGCCTGGAACCCAGGGGCAGATACGCAGTATTTT
few,TRBJ2-5,TRBV29-1,.,CSVEWVGETQYF,TGCAGCGTTGAGTGGGTAGGGGAGACCCAGTACTTC
.,TRBJ2-2,TRBV28,TRBD2,CASIRRAGGTGELFF,TGTGCCAGCATACGGCGAGCGGGGGGCACCGGGGAGCTGTTTTTT
few,TRBJ2-6,TRBV4-3,.,CASSPTLLTERPWANVLTF,TGCGCCAGCAGCCCCACCCTCTTGACAGAGCGTCCCTGGGCCAACGTCCTGACTTTC
.,TRBJ1-2,TRBV7-9,.,CASSLDRIVGYTF,TGTGCCAGCAGCTTAGATAGAATCGTTGGCTACACCTTC
few,TRBJ1-6,TRBV5-6,.,CASSVVGSYNSPLHF,TGTGCCAGCAGCGTCGTGGGCTCCTATAATTCACCCCTCCACTTT
few,TRBJ2-5,TRBV4-2,.,CASSQSTGGGGETQYF,TGTGCCAGCAGCCAATCGACGGGTGGGGGAGGAGAGACCCAGTACTTC
.,TRBJ2-3,TRBV27,.,CASSLVWGRPDTQYF,TGTGCCAGCAGTTTGGTCTGGGGCCGACCAGATACGCAGTATTTT
.,TRBJ2-5,TRBV5-1,.,CASSLEGGTQYF,TGCGCCAGCAGCTTGGAAGGTGGGACCCAGTACTTC
few,TRBJ2-7,TRBV5-1,TRBD2,CASSTSGAYEQYF,TGCGCCAGCAGCACTAGCGGGGCCTACGAGCAGTACTTC
few,TRBJ2-3,TRBV6-5,.,CASSSLGRDTQYF,TGTGCCAGCAGCTCACTAGGGCGCGATACGCAGTATTTT
many,TRBJ2-7,TRBV3-1,TRBD1,CASSPDLGQDREQYF,TGTGCCAGCAGCCCGGATCTTGGACAGGACAGGGAGCAGTACTTC
.,TRBJ1-1,TRBV3-1,.,CASRSYPGQGEAFF,TGTGCCAGCCGTTCTTATCCGGGACAAGGAGAAGCTTTCTTT